This T cell receptor beta chain was documented in a study of cytomegalovirus exposure and HLA in healthy donors. Use of 60 Vbeta and 13 Jbeta primers characterized the PCR. Repertoires were generated with immunoSEQ multiplex PCR, while TCRdb's copy carries only in-frame clones and drops some. The sample has 120,000 or so clones, roughly 17% seen once; the top ten hold approximately 2.6%. This CDR3 spans 13 amino acids. Trimming took 3 bases from V and 8 from J, leaving 13 bases between them. Germline V CDR1 and CDR2: SEHNR, FQNEAQ (reference sequence). The sequenced material came from PBMCs. J is TRBJ1-1 and V is TRBV7-9, with a tentative D call TRBD1 (5 bases). The clonotype comes from a female donor in good health and CMV-seropositive. This CDR3 reads CASSFLMGREAFF. As DNA, the CDR3 is TGTGCCAGCAGCTTCCTCATGGGGCGGGAAGCTTTCTTT.